Each of the 24 T cell receptor beta chains below was sequenced from the same sample in a study of graft-versus-host responses after intestinal transplantation. From the graft tissue, intraepithelial and lamina propria lymphocytes were released through processing. The repertoire was sequenced with immunoSEQ multiplex PCR; TCRdb's copy has only in-frame clones and lacks some. The sample has about 9,600 clones, 75% to 85% seen once. This specimen was ileum tissue, taken roughly 470 days after intestinal transplantation. The receptors were gathered from a human patient who received an intestinal transplant, so some T cells may come from the graft donor.

This clone has just a few counts. This chain joins TRBV5-4 and TRBJ1-2; D possibly corresponds to TRBD1 (6 bases). The V and J ends lost 4 bases and 4 bases respectively, with 20 bases between them. This CDR3 is 16 amino acids long. From germline, CDR1 is SGHNT and CDR2 YYREEE (reference sequence). The CDR3 protein is CASSPARTGGGYGYTF. The CDR3 nucleotides read TGTGCCAGCAGCCCCGCCCGGACGGGGGGCGGCTATGGCTACACCTTC. Full variable domain (missing parts from reference TRBV5-4 and TRBJ1-2): ETGVTQSPTHLIKTRGQQVTLRCSSQSGHNTVSWYQQALGQGPQFIFQYYREEENGRGNFPPRFSGLQFPNYSSELNVNALELDDSALYLCASSPARTGGGYGYTFGSGTRLTVV.

The V call is TRBV18, the J call TRBJ1-1; unclear D gene. Trimming stripped 2 bases from V and 2 bases from J, with 9 bases between. This CDR3 has 14 residues. Germline CDR1 and CDR2: KGHSH and LQKENI. CDR3: CASSPIHANTEAFF. In DNA, the CDR3 is TGTGCCAGCTCACCAATACACGCTAACACTGAAGCTTTCTTT.

The chain links TRBV4-1 to TRBJ2-2, with 7 positions matching TRBD2. With V trimmed by 2 bases and J by 7 bases, 10 bases remained unmatched. The CDR3 is 16 residues long. Germline CDR1 MGHRA, CDR2 YSYEKL. The CDR3 sequence is CASSQSSGDIIGELFF. The CDR3 DNA sequence: TGCGCCAGCAGCCAATCTAGCGGAGATATTATCGGGGAGCTGTTTTTT.

In the case of this clone: A far larger clone is one base from this, pointing to a likely read error. The chain combines TRBV5-4 with TRBJ1-1, with D possibly matching TRBD1 (5 bases). There are 16 residues in the CDR3. Trimming stripped 0 bases from V and 6 bases from J, with 18 bases between. CDR1 and CDR2 (germline): SGHNT, YYREEE (reference sequence). The CDR3 sequence: CASSLGRGDKRPEAFF. In DNA, the CDR3 is TGTGCCAGCAGCTTGGGCCGGGGCGACAAGAGGCCTGAAGCTTTCTTT.

The V gene is TRBV5-6, the J gene TRBJ2-3, with 12 bases matching TRBD2. This CDR3 is 15 amino acids long. With V trimmed by 3 bases and J by 8 bases, 7 bases remained unmatched. Germline lookup yields CDR1 SGHDT and CDR2 YYEEEE. The DNA of the CDR3 is TGTGCCAGCAGCTACTCTAGCGGGGGGGCGTCTACGCAGTATTTT. Translated: CASSYSSGGASTQYF. Complete variable domain (other parts from reference TRBV5-6 and TRBJ2-3): DAGVTQSPTHLIKTRGQQVTLRCSPKSGHDTVSWYQQALGQGPQFIFQYYEEEERQRGNFPDRFSGHQFPNYSSELNVNALLLGDSALYLCASSYSSGGASTQYFGPGTRLTVL.

The V gene is TRBV6-1, the J gene TRBJ2-7, with 8 bases identical to TRBD1. V lost 5 bases, J lost 2 bases, and 8 bases stayed unmatched. The CDR3 runs 15 residues. Germline values: CDR1 MNHNS, CDR2 SASEGT. The CDR3 loop reads CASSTGTGVAYEQYF. The CDR3, as DNA: TGTGCCAGCAGTACCGGGACAGGAGTTGCCTACGAGCAGTACTTC.

The V call is TRBV2, the J call TRBJ2-3, with a tentative D call TRBD2 (6 bases). The CDR3 covers 17 residues. Germline assignment: CDR1 SNHLY and CDR2 FYNNEI. Trimming stripped 3 bases from V and 5 bases from J, with 21 bases between. This chain's CDR3 is CASSDLTPGLGRDTQYF. In nucleotides, the CDR3 is TGTGCCAGCAGTGACCTTACCCCGGGACTGGGACGAGATACGCAGTATTTT.

The chain has TRBV29-1 and TRBJ2-6, with a possible D match to TRBD2 (5 bases). Germline-derived CDR1 and CDR2 are SQVTM and ANQGSEA. CDR3 size: 15 residues. Trimming removed 2 bases at V and 3 bases at J, with 11 bases between. For the CDR3, the DNA is TGCAGCGTTGAAATTCGGGGTGGTGGGGCCAACGTCCTGACTTTC. Translated: CSVEIRGGGANVLTF.

V usage is TRBV28 and J usage is TRBJ1-4; weak D call: TRBD1 (6 bases). The V end was cut by 6 bases, the J end by 7 bases, with 15 bases between. CDR1 is MDHEN, CDR2 SYDVKM, per germline. The CDR3 length is 14 residues. The CDR3 protein is CASRPGAWGEKLFF. The CDR3, as DNA: TGTGCCAGCAGGCCAGGGGCCTGGGGTGAAAAACTGTTTTTT.

V usage is TRBV28 and J usage is TRBJ1-5; D gene unclear. V was trimmed by 5 bases and J by 10 bases, leaving 15 bases between them. In germline, CDR1 is MDHEN, CDR2 SYDVKM. The CDR3 consists of 13 residues. The CDR3 is CASSRHEVPPQHF. CDR3 nucleotides: TGTGCCAGCAGTCGACATGAAGTACCTCCCCAGCATTTT.

The chain employs TRBV15 and TRBJ2-5; D possibly uses TRBD1 or TRBD2 (5 bases each). Trimming shortened V by 5 bases and J by 5 bases, and 15 bases separated the two germline ends. CDR3 length: 14 amino acids. Germline lookup yields CDR1 LNHNV and CDR2 YYDKDF (reference sequence). This chain's CDR3 is CATSDKGRSETQYF. As DNA, the CDR3 is TGTGCCACCAGCGATAAGGGACGAAGTGAGACCCAGTACTTC.

J is TRBJ1-1 and V is TRBV9; a weak D match, TRBD1 (5 bases). This CDR3 contains 14 residues. Trimming pared 3 bases from V and 3 bases from J, leaving 12 bases between. The V gene's germline CDR1 is SGDLS and CDR2 YYNGEE. CDR3 sequence reads: CASSGPGGHTEAFF. CDR3 coding DNA: TGTGCCAGCAGCGGGCCCGGGGGTCACACTGAAGCTTTCTTT. The full variable domain, in which reference TRBV9 and TRBJ1-1 provide the parts outside the CDR3, is DSGVTQTPKHLITATGQRVTLRCSPRSGDLSVYWYQQSLDQGLQFLIQYYNGEERAKGNILERFSAQQFPDLHSELNLSSLELGDSALYFCASSGPGGHTEAFFGQGTRLTVV.

The chain carries TRBV6-1 and TRBJ2-7; D uncertain. Germline assignment: CDR1 MNHNS and CDR2 SASEGT. V was trimmed by 7 bases and J by 11 bases, leaving 21 bases between them. The CDR3 runs 13 residues. The CDR3 loop is CASNLGPCLPEYF. CDR3 sequence (DNA): TGTGCCAGCAACTTGGGTCCTTGTCTTCCAGAGTACTTC.

The chain employs TRBV18 and TRBJ2-2; tentatively, D is TRBD2 (6 bases). This CDR3 is 17 amino acids long. V lost 3 bases and J 0 bases, leaving 14 bases between the germline ends. The germline V gene has CDR1 KGHSH and CDR2 LQKENI. CDR3 nucleotides: TGTGCCAGCTCACCCCCGCGGGGAGCTTCGAACACCGGGGAGCTGTTTTTT. Translating it yields CASSPPRGASNTGELFF.

With regard to this clone: Because the CDR3 is missing its conserved closing phenylalanine or tryptophan, this is likely a read error. The chain employs TRBV18 and TRBJ2-7; 7 nucleotides match TRBD2. V shed 3 bases and J 2 bases; nucleotides not matched to a gene: 4. Germline V lookup: CDR1 KGHSH, CDR2 LQKENI. The CDR3 totals 14 residues. The CDR3 DNA reads TGTGCCAGCTCACCCGACGGGGGGACCTACGAGCAGTACCTC. Protein: CASSPDGGTYEQYL.

The V gene is TRBV2, the J gene TRBJ1-2; TRBD1 might be the D (6 bases). V lost 6 bases and J lost 6, with 23 bases in between. The CDR3 runs to 16 residues. Germline V gives CDR1 SNHLY, CDR2 FYNNEI. CDR3 in amino acids: CASSGGSYRVLDGYTF. The CDR3 nucleotides read TGTGCCAGCAGCGGAGGGAGCTACAGGGTTTTGGATGGCTACACCTTC.

The chain recombines TRBV2 with TRBJ1-5, with D possibly matching TRBD1 (5 bases). The ends were cut back, 5 bases at V and 3 bases at J, with 11 bases in the middle. The CDR3 spans 14 residues. Germline CDR1 reads SNHLY; CDR2 reads FYNNEI. CDR3 loop: CASSPDSINQPQHF. CDR3 DNA: TGTGCCAGCAGTCCCGACAGCATCAATCAGCCCCAGCATTTT.

The chain recombines TRBV9 with TRBJ2-3; D assignment may be TRBD1 or TRBD2 (5 bases each). Trimming took 0 bases from V and 4 from J, leaving 12 bases between them. Germline loops: CDR1 SGDLS, CDR2 YYNGEE. This CDR3 is built from 15 residues. CDR3 in DNA: TGTGCCAGCAGCGTAGCCCTTGGGGGTTCAGATACGCAGTATTTT. This gives the protein CASSVALGGSDTQYF.

This clone has a single count. This chain uses TRBV11-3 with TRBJ2-2; 7 nucleotides match TRBD1. J gave up 7 bases and V 5 bases, and 7 bases lay outside the gene matches. The V gene's germline CDR1 is SGHNT and CDR2 YENEEA. The CDR3 spans 14 residues. This chain's CDR3 is CASSPKGDSGELFF. The CDR3 DNA is TGTGCCAGCAGCCCAAAAGGGGACAGCGGGGAGCTGTTTTTT.

This sequence joins TRBV7-3 and TRBJ2-7; D remains ambiguous. From germline, CDR1 is SGHTA and CDR2 FQGTGA. The V end lost 3 bases, the J end lost 6 bases, and 15 bases lay between the germline ends. The CDR3 runs 14 residues. This CDR3 is CASSLVYWYSEQYF. The CDR3 nucleotides are TGTGCCAGCAGCTTGGTCTACTGGTATAGCGAGCAGTACTTC.

The chain is built from TRBV11-2 and TRBJ2-5; no reliable D call. This CDR3 spans 12 amino acids. Germline V gene lookup returns CDR1 SGHAT and CDR2 FQNNGV. The V end lost 5 bases, the J end lost 4 bases, and 8 bases lay between the germline ends. Here the CDR3 reads CASSPQRETQYF. As DNA, the CDR3 is TGTGCCAGCAGCCCCCAAAGAGAGACCCAGTACTTC.

The chain is built from TRBV30 and TRBJ1-4; D unclear. Per germline, CDR1 GTSNPN and CDR2 SVGIG (reference sequence). The CDR3 totals 16 residues. V lost 0 bases to trimming and J lost 0 bases, with 11 bases between them. The CDR3, as DNA: TGTGCCTGGAGTGTGCTTGCCCGAGCAACTAATGAAAAACTGTTTTTT. Translation gives CAWSVLARATNEKLFF. The full variable domain, with the rest looked up from reference TRBV30 and TRBJ1-4, is SQTIHQWPATLVQPVGSPLSLECTVEGTSNPNLYWYRQAAGRGLQLLFYSVGIGQISSEVPQNLSASRPQDRQFILSSKKLLLSDSGFYLCAWSVLARATNEKLFFGSGTQLSVL.

This chain links TRBV14 with TRBJ2-5, with TRBD2 matching over 10 bases. CDR3 length equals 15 residues. V lost 3 bases and J lost 4; bases outside the gene matches: 5. Germline-derived CDR1 and CDR2 are SGHDN and FVKESK. The CDR3 region is CASSQGLAGAETQYF. The CDR3 bases are TGTGCCAGCAGCCAGGGGCTAGCGGGGGCAGAGACCCAGTACTTC.

The V and J genes are TRBV6-1 and TRBJ1-4, with TRBD1 identical over 9 bases. The CDR3 sequence is 14 residues long. The junction had 6 bases not matched to a gene; V was cut back by 6 bases and J by 7 bases. Germline assignment: CDR1 MNHNS and CDR2 SASEGT. The CDR3 DNA reads TGTGCCAGCAGAGCGGGACAGGGACGTGAAAAACTGTTTTTT. Its translation is CASRAGQGREKLFF.